The T cell receptor (beta chain) under discussion was sequenced for a study of T cell changes during pregnancy in multiple sclerosis. This clone was recorded once. V shed 0 bases and J shed 9 bases, with 10 bases lying between them. CDR1 is SGHRS and CDR2 is YFSETQ in the germline V gene. The CDR3 contains 13 residues. Some clones are missing from TCRdb's copy, which holds only in-frame ones; the method was immunoSEQ multiplex PCR. The data hold tens of thousands of clones, with 85% to 95% observed a single time. This specimen consisted of CD4+ T cells from peripheral blood mononuclear cells, obtained after pregnancy. This clonotype originated in a female donor with multiple sclerosis, enrolled in a pregnancy study. The V call is TRBV5-1, the J call TRBJ2-1, with TRBD2 as a possible D gene (5 bases). As DNA, the CDR3 is TGCGCCAGCAGCTTGGGGGGAGAAGGTGAGCAGTTCTTC. Translating it yields CASSLGGEGEQFF.